One and the same sample provided the 16 T cell receptor beta chains below, sequenced in a study of T cells in Graves' hyperthyroidism and ophthalmopathy. Amplification targeted TCR beta CDR3 regions from RNA transcripts. An initial round of RT-PCR targeting the TCR CDR3 relied on the HTBI primer set. TCRdb used MiXCR to reprocess the multiplex PCR reads, holding one entry per CDR3 protein. The sample has 450,000 to 650,000 distinct CDR3 sequences, 11% to 15% seen once. Sequenced material: blood. The receptors shown here come from a young woman with Graves' ophthalmopathy.

Many counts were recorded for this clonotype. This chain links TRBV5-6 with TRBJ1-2; 8 bases align to TRBD1. After removal of 4 bases from V and 4 bases from J, the junction contained 9 bases not matched to a gene. This CDR3 region has 15 residues. Per the germline V gene, CDR1 is SGHDT and CDR2 is YYEEEE. The CDR3 nucleotides are TGTGCCAGCAGCGGAGGACAGGGCCGCGGCTATGGCTACACCTTC. Amino acids: CASSGGQGRGYGYTF.

This clonotype was picked up a small number of times. The chain combines TRBV7-9 with TRBJ1-6, with D tentatively TRBD1 (5 bases). Germline values: CDR1 SEHNR, CDR2 FQNEAQ (reference sequence). This CDR3 region has 14 residues. V lost 8 bases and J 10 bases, leaving 18 bases between the germline ends. CDR3 nucleotide sequence: TGTGCCAGCGCGCTTCAGGGAAAGGACTCACCCCTCCACTTT. Protein: CASALQGKDSPLHF.

The V gene is TRBV7-2, the J gene TRBJ2-7; the D gene is possibly TRBD1 (6 bases). The CDR3 is made up of 18 amino acids. V shed 1 base and J shed 0 bases, with 19 bases lying between them. CDR1 SGHTA and CDR2 FQGNSA come from the germline V gene. The CDR3 bases are TGTGCCAGCAGCTTAGTTGGGCCCGGGACAATGAGCTCCTACGAGCAGTACTTC. Protein sequence: CASSLVGPGTMSSYEQYF.

This clonotype has ten or more counts. The chain joins TRBV30 to TRBJ1-2, with no clear D. The CDR3 is 14 residues long. The ends were cut back, 2 bases at V and 0 bases at J, with 10 bases in the middle. CDR1 is GTSNPN, CDR2 SVGIG, per germline (reference sequence). Here the CDR3 reads CAWSTGRANYGYTF. The CDR3 bases are TGTGCCTGGAGTACCGGGCGGGCTAACTATGGCTACACCTTC.

This clonotype was seen more than once but under ten times. The chain joins TRBV9 to TRBJ1-4; D perhaps matches TRBD1 (5 bases). The ends were cut back, 3 bases at V and 2 bases at J, with 17 bases in the middle. This CDR3 contains 17 residues. Germline V gene data show CDR1 as SGDLS and CDR2 as YYNGEE. The CDR3 nucleotides read TGTGCCAGCAGCGGAGGGGTGGCTCGAGCGACTAATGAAAAACTGTTTTTT. The encoded protein is CASSGGVARATNEKLFF.

This clonotype was detected ten times or more. This chain links TRBV20-1 with TRBJ2-7; no clear D gene. The CDR3 has 13 amino acids. V lost 6 bases to trimming and J lost 6 bases, with 18 bases between them. Germline V gene data show CDR1 as DFQATT and CDR2 as SNEGSKA (reference sequence). The CDR3: CSARTPYMAEQYF. CDR3 coding DNA: TGCAGTGCCCGTACACCTTACATGGCCGAGCAGTACTTC.

This clonotype came up a few times. This chain uses TRBV5-1 with TRBJ1-2; D remains unclear. Germline V gene lookup returns CDR1 SGHRS and CDR2 YFSETQ. V lost 4 bases and J 6 bases, leaving 16 bases between the germline ends. CDR3 size: 14 residues. The CDR3 protein is CASSPAWGGDGYTF. The CDR3, as DNA: TGCGCCAGCAGCCCCGCGTGGGGTGGGGATGGCTACACCTTC.

Ten or more counts support this clonotype. The chain is built from TRBV5-1 and TRBJ2-2; 9 nucleotides match TRBD2. Trimming at V came to 2 bases and at J to 3 bases, leaving 8 bases not matched to a gene. CDR1 is SGHRS and CDR2 is YFSETQ in the germline V gene. The CDR3 consists of 17 residues. Here the CDR3 reads CASSFGPTSGYTGELFF. The DNA of the CDR3 is TGCGCCAGCAGCTTCGGGCCGACTAGCGGATACACCGGGGAGCTGTTTTTT.

In its sample, this clonotype was seen a few times. This chain links TRBV29-1 with TRBJ2-4, with D perhaps assigned TRBD1 or TRBD2 (5 bases each). Per germline, CDR1 SQVTM and CDR2 ANQGSEA. Trimming cost V 6 bases and J 4 bases, with 16 bases left between them. The CDR3 runs 14 residues. The CDR3 DNA follows: TGCAGCGTGTCTAGCTGGGACCTTAAAAACATTCAGTACTTC. It translates to CSVSSWDLKNIQYF. The full variable domain, in which reference TRBV29-1 and TRBJ2-4 provide the parts outside the CDR3, is SAVISQKPSRDICQRGTSLTIQCQVDSQVTMMFWYRQQPGQSLTLIATANQGSEATYESGFVIDKFPISRPNLTFSTLTVSNMSPEDSSIYLCSVSSWDLKNIQYFGAGTRLSVL.

Many counts were recorded for this clonotype. V usage is TRBV6-1 and J usage is TRBJ2-1; 7 positions match TRBD2. CDR1 and CDR2 (germline): MNHNS, SASEGT. This CDR3 is built from 15 residues. V lost 7 bases, J lost 4 bases, and 10 bases stayed unmatched. The CDR3 nucleotides read TGTGCCAGCAAAGGCGGGAGTGTCTCTTACAATGAGCAGTTCTTC. It encodes CASKGGSVSYNEQFF.

Details on this clonotype: One end of the junction does not line up with germline, which may come from a read error. The rearrangement links TRBV29-1 to TRBJ2-5, with TRBD1 identical over 9 bases. Germline CDR1 reads SQVTM; CDR2 reads ANQGSEA. The CDR3 length is 15 residues. CDR3: CSAETGQGSQETQYF. CDR3 DNA: TGCAGCGCTGAAACCGGACAGGGGTCTCAAGAGACCCAGTACTTC.

This clonotype was counted many times. The CDR3 nucleotides are TGTGCCAGCAGTTTACAGGATAATTCACCCCTCCACTTT. It translates to CASSLQDNSPLHF. The chain uses TRBV12-3 or TRBV12-4 and TRBJ1-6; unclear D gene. Trimming stripped 2 bases from V and 5 bases from J, with 4 bases between. The CDR3 runs 13 residues.

The gene calls are TRBV11-3 and TRBJ2-1, with 11 bases matching TRBD2. The CDR3 loop spans 15 amino acids. The V segment lost 6 bases and the J segment 6 bases; nucleotides outside the gene matches: 7. Germline CDR1 and CDR2: SGHNT and YENEEA. The CDR3 nucleotides are TGTGCCAGCAGTACCCCTAGCGGGAGGTCCAATGAGCAGTTCTTC. Amino acids: CASSTPSGRSNEQFF.

J is TRBJ1-2 and V is TRBV7-9; tentatively, D is TRBD1 (5 bases). CDR3 size: 14 residues. Germline V CDR1 and CDR2: SEHNR, FQNEAQ (reference sequence). V was pared by 5 bases and J by 8 bases, with 18 bases between. This CDR3 reads CASSPGAGGGGYTF. DNA of the CDR3: TGTGCCAGCAGCCCCGGGGCGGGAGGTGGCGGCTACACCTTC.

V and J are TRBV18 and TRBJ2-7; D is unclear. The J call may be in error: the DNA end matches TRBJ2-1 better. Germline V gene data show CDR1 as KGHSH and CDR2 as LQKENI. There are 12 residues in the CDR3. CDR3 bases: TGTGCCAGCTCACCAGACCGCTACGAGCAGTTCTTC. As protein: CASSPDRYEQFF.

This clonotype was observed a few times. J is TRBJ2-1 and V is TRBV2; 13 positions agree with TRBD2. This CDR3 has 15 residues. Germline V lookup: CDR1 SNHLY, CDR2 FYNNEI. Unmatched junction bases numbered 4, after V lost 6 bases and J lost 5 bases. The CDR3 spells CASRGTSGMNNEQFF. CDR3 bases: TGTGCCAGCAGGGGGACTAGCGGGATGAACAATGAGCAGTTCTTC.